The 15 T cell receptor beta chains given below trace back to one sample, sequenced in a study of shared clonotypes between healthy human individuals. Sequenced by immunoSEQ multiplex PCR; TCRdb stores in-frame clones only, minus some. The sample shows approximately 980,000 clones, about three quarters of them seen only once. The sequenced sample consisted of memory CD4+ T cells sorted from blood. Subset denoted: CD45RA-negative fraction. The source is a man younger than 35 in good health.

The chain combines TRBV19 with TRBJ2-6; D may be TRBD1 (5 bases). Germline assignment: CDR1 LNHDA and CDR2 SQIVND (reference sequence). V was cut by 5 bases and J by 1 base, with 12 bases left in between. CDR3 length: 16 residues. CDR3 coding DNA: TGTGCCAGTAGTTTCACAGGTTTGTCTGGGGCCAACGTCCTGACTTTC. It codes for CASSFTGLSGANVLTF.

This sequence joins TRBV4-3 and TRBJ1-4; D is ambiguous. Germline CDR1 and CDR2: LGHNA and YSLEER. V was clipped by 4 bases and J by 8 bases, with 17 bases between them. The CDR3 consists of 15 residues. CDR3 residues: CASSLGTAYSEKLFF. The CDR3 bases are TGCGCCAGCAGCCTGGGAACAGCCTACTCGGAAAAACTGTTTTTT.

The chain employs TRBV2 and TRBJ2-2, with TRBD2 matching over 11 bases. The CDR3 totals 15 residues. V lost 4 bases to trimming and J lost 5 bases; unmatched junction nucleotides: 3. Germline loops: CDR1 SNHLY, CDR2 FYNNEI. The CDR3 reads CASSVLAGGTGELFF. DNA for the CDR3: TGTGCCAGCAGTGTCCTAGCGGGGGGAACCGGGGAGCTGTTTTTT.

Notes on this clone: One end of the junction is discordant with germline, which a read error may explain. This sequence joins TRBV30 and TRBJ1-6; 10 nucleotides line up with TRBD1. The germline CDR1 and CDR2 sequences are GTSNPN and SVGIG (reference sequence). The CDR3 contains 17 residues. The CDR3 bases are TGTGCCTGGAGCCCGATGAGGGCCGGGACAGGGGATTCACCCCCCCACTTT. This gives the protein CAWSPMRAGTGDSPPHF.

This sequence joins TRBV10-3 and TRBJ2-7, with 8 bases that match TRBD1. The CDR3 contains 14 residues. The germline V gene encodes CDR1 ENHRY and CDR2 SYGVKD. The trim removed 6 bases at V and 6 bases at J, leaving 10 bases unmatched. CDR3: CAISAGQGYFEQYF. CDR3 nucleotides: TGTGCCATCAGCGCAGGACAGGGATATTTCGAGCAGTACTTC.

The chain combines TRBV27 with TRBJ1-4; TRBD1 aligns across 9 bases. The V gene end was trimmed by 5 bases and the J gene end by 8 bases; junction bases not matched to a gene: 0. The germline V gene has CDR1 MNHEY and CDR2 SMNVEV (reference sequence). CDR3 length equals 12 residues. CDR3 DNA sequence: TGTGCCAGCAGTGGGACAGGGGAAAAACTGTTTTTT. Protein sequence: CASSGTGEKLFF. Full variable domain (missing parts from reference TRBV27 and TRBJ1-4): EAQVTQNPRYLITVTGKKLTVTCSQNMNHEYMSWYRQDPGLGLRQIYYSMNVEVTDKGDVPEGYKVSRKEKRNFPLILESPSPNQTSLYFCASSGTGEKLFFGSGTQLSVL.

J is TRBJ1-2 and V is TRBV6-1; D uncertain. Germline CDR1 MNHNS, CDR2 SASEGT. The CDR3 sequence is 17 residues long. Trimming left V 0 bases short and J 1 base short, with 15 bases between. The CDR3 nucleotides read TGTGCCAGCAGTGAAGCGCTTCTCCAGTATAGTAACTATGGCTACACCTTC. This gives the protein CASSEALLQYSNYGYTF.

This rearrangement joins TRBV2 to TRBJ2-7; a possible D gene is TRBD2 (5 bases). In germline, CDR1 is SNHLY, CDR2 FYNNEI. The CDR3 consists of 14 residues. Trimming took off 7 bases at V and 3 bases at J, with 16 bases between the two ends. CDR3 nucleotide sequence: TGTGCCAGCATTCGACCGGGGTGGGACTACGAGCAGTACTTC. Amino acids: CASIRPGWDYEQYF.

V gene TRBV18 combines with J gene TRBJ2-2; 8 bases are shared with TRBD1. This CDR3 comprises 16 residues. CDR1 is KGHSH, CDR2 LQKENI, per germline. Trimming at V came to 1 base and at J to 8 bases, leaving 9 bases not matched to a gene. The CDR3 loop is CASSPQTTGVSGELFF. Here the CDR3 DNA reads TGTGCCAGCTCACCACAGACGACAGGGGTTTCTGGGGAGCTGTTTTTT.

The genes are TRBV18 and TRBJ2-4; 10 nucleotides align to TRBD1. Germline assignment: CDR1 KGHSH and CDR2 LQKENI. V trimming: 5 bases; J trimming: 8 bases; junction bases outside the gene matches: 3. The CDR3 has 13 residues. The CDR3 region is CASSRDRGDIQYF. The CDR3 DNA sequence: TGTGCCAGCTCAAGGGACAGGGGAGACATTCAGTACTTC.

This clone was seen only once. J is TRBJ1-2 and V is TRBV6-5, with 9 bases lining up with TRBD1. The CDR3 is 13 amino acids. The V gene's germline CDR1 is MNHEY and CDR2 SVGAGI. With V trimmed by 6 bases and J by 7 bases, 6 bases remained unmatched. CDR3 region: CASSPGTGSGYTF. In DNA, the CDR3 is TGTGCCAGCAGCCCGGGGACAGGGTCTGGCTACACCTTC.

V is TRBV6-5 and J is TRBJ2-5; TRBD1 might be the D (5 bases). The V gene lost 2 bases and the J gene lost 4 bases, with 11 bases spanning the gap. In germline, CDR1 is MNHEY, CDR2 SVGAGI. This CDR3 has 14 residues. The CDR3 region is CASSYVARGETQYF. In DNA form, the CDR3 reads TGTGCCAGCAGTTACGTCGCTAGGGGAGAGACCCAGTACTTC.

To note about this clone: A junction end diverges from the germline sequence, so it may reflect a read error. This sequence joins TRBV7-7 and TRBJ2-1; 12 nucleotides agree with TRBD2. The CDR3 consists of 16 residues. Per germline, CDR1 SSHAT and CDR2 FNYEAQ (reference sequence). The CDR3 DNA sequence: TGTGCTAGCAGCTTTCGACTAGCGGGGGCTTACAATGAGCAGTTCTTC. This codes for CASSFRLAGAYNEQFF. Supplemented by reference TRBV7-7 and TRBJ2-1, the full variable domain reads GAGVSQSPRYKVTKRGQDVTLRCDPISSHATLYWYQQALGQGPEFLTYFNYEAQPDKSGLPSDRFSAERPEGSISTLTIQRTEQRDSAMYRCASSFRLAGAYNEQFFGPGTRLTVL.

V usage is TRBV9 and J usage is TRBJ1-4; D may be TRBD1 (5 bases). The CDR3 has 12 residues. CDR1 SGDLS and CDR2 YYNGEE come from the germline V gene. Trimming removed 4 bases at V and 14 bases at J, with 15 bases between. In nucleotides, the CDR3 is TGTGCCAGCAGCACCCCGCCAGGGACCCTGTTTTTT. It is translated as CASSTPPGTLFF. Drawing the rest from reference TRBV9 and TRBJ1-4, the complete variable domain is DSGVTQTPKHLITATGQRVTLRCSPRSGDLSVYWYQQSLDQGLQFLIQYYNGEERAKGNILERFSAQQFPDLHSELNLSSLELGDSALYFCASSTPPGTLFFGSGTQLSVL.

This CDR3 reads CASSPQTETYGYTF. CDR3 in DNA: TGTGCCAGCTCACCTCAGACCGAGACCTATGGCTACACCTTC. The chain is built from TRBV18 and TRBJ1-2, with D uncertain. Germline V gene lookup returns CDR1 KGHSH and CDR2 LQKENI. This CDR3 region has 14 residues. Trimming pared 3 bases from V and 4 bases from J, leaving 12 bases between. The whole variable domain, remainder taken from reference TRBV18 and TRBJ1-2, is NAGVMQNPRHLVRRRGQEARLRCSPMKGHSHVYWYRQLPEEGLKFMVYLQKENIIDESGMPKERFSAEFPKEGPSILRIQQVVRGDSAAYFCASSPQTETYGYTFGSGTRLTVV.